The 23 T cell receptor beta chains below come from one sample, sequenced in a study of T cell changes during pregnancy in multiple sclerosis (dated by TCRdb to between 2018 and 2020). To prepare the library, the immunoSEQ multiplex PCR assay was applied. TCRdb obtained this table from immuneACCESS and retained in-frame rearrangements with V and J assigned. These tables miss some clones; where compared with another copy, unresolved V genes account for less than half of the shortfall, and the remainder is unexplained. This sample comprises 45,000 to 70,000 clones, just over 90% of them detected only once. The top ten clonotypes cover 0.2% of the sample. The sequencing here drew on CD4+ T cells from peripheral blood mononuclear cells, taken in the second trimester of pregnancy. These receptors were obtained from a female donor with multiple sclerosis, enrolled in a pregnancy study.

The chain combines TRBV5-4 with TRBJ2-3; perhaps TRBD2 as D (5 bases). CDR3 length equals 15 residues. The V and J ends lost 0 bases and 0 bases respectively, with 8 bases between them. Germline CDR1 and CDR2: SGHNT and YYREEE (reference sequence). The CDR3 DNA follows: TGTGCCAGCAGCTTGGGCGGGCACAGCACAGATACGCAGTATTTT. It translates to CASSLGGHSTDTQYF.

The chain's CDR3 is CASRPDYAGTDRTGELFF. CDR3 nucleotides: TGTGCCAGCAGGCCCGATTATGCCGGGACAGATAGAACCGGGGAGCTGTTTTTT. The gene calls are TRBV28 and TRBJ2-2, with TRBD1 matching 7 bases. Unmatched junction bases numbered 18, after V lost 6 bases and J lost 5 bases. The CDR3 runs to 18 residues. Germline loops: CDR1 MDHEN, CDR2 SYDVKM.

CDR3 region: CASRRQGAYEQYF. The CDR3 DNA sequence: TGTGCCAGTCGGAGGCAGGGGGCCTACGAGCAGTACTTC. V and J are TRBV6-5 and TRBJ2-7; 7 nucleotides agree with TRBD1. V shed 9 bases, J shed 2 bases, and the junction held 7 bases outside the gene matches. The germline V gene encodes CDR1 MNHEY and CDR2 SVGAGI. There are 13 residues in the CDR3.

The chain has TRBV14 and TRBJ1-4; D not certain. Looked up from germline, CDR1 is SGHDN and CDR2 is FVKESK. CDR3 length equals 15 residues. V lost 0 bases and J lost 8, with 13 bases in between. The DNA for the CDR3 is TGTGCCAGCAGCCAAGAACTAGGACTCGGCGAAAAACTGTTTTTT. Translation gives CASSQELGLGEKLFF.

This chain connects TRBV15 to TRBJ2-1; D uncertain. The CDR3 sequence is 16 residues long. Trimming removed 0 bases at V and 0 bases at J, with 9 bases between. Germline CDR1 is LNHNV and CDR2 is YYDKDF (reference sequence). CDR3 DNA sequence: TGTGCCACCAGCAGAGATAGTGCCCCCTCCTACAATGAGCAGTTCTTC. The encoded protein is CATSRDSAPSYNEQFF.

The rearrangement uses TRBV2 and TRBJ1-2, with TRBD1 identical over 7 bases. Looked up from germline, CDR1 is SNHLY and CDR2 is FYNNEI. CDR3 size: 13 residues. V gave up 9 bases and J gave up 0 bases; unmatched junction bases: 4. The CDR3 DNA follows: TGTGCCAGTGGGGACAGATCTAACTATGGCTACACCTTC. Its protein product is CASGDRSNYGYTF.

This chain connects TRBV28 to TRBJ2-3; TRBD2 matches 9 bases. The germline gives CDR1 MDHEN, CDR2 SYDVKM. J was trimmed by 13 bases and V by 6 bases; bases with no gene match: 5. The CDR3 is 11 amino acids. CDR3 protein: CASRVAGGEYF. The CDR3 bases are TGTGCCAGCAGAGTGGCGGGAGGGGAGTATTTT.

This chain links TRBV27 with TRBJ1-2; D remains unclear. The CDR3 has 13 residues. V lost 3 bases and J 4 bases, leaving 9 bases between the germline ends. Per germline, CDR1 MNHEY and CDR2 SMNVEV (reference sequence). The CDR3 coding sequence is TGTGCCAGCAGTTTCCGGGAGGCCTATGGCTACACCTTC. Its translation is CASSFREAYGYTF.

The chain uses TRBV5-4 and TRBJ1-1, with D perhaps matching TRBD1 (6 bases). Between the trimmed V and J ends, which lost 0 bases and 0 bases, there was a span of 9 bases. This CDR3 has 15 amino acids. Per the germline V gene, CDR1 is SGHNT and CDR2 is YYREEE (reference sequence). As DNA, the CDR3 is TGTGCCAGCAGCTTGGGGGGACAACTGAACACTGAAGCTTTCTTT. It codes for CASSLGGQLNTEAFF.

CDR3 protein: CSASGSETQYF. DNA of the CDR3: TGCAGCGCCTCGGGGTCAGAGACCCAGTACTTC. This sequence joins TRBV29-1 and TRBJ2-5; weak D call: TRBD2 (5 bases). Trimming shortened V by 7 bases and J by 4 bases, and 10 bases separated the two germline ends. This CDR3 contains 11 residues. The germline CDR1 and CDR2 sequences are SQVTM and ANQGSEA.

J is TRBJ2-1 and V is TRBV28; no firm D call. V was clipped by 4 bases and J by 7 bases, with 5 bases between them. This CDR3 has 11 amino acids. CDR1 and CDR2 from the germline V gene are MDHEN and SYDVKM. The CDR3 loop is CASSYTNEQFF. In DNA, the CDR3 is TGTGCCAGCAGTTATACAAATGAGCAGTTCTTC.

The chain recombines TRBV29-1 with TRBJ1-2; 7 bases fit TRBD1. The V and J ends lost 3 bases and 3 bases, in that order; junction bases with no gene match: 4. The CDR3 length is 13 residues. CDR1 and CDR2 (germline): SQVTM, ANQGSEA. The CDR3 DNA reads TGCAGCGTTGACCGAACAGGGGACTATGGCTACACCTTC. It codes for CSVDRTGDYGYTF.

The rearrangement joins TRBV9 to TRBJ1-5; tentative D call: TRBD1 (5 bases). V was trimmed by 3 bases and J by 4 bases, leaving 14 bases between them. Germline V lookup: CDR1 SGDLS, CDR2 YYNGEE. This CDR3 is 15 amino acids long. The CDR3 DNA reads as TGTGCCAGCAGCGCCGAAGGGGTGTCAAATCAGCCCCAGCATTTT. Residues: CASSAEGVSNQPQHF. The full variable domain, completed using reference TRBV9 and TRBJ1-5, is DSGVTQTPKHLITATGQRVTLRCSPRSGDLSVYWYQQSLDQGLQFLIQYYNGEERAKGNILERFSAQQFPDLHSELNLSSLELGDSALYFCASSAEGVSNQPQHFGDGTRLSIL.

V and J are TRBV18 and TRBJ2-1, with 7 bases that match TRBD2. The V and J ends lost 4 bases and 4 bases, in that order; junction bases with no gene match: 13. Per the germline V gene, CDR1 is KGHSH and CDR2 is LQKENI. This CDR3 is 17 amino acids long. The CDR3 loop is CASSQTSLRGEYNEQFF. The CDR3 coding sequence is TGTGCCAGCTCACAGACTAGCCTTCGTGGGGAGTACAATGAGCAGTTCTTC.

The chain joins TRBV6-5 to TRBJ1-3, with D hard to call. The V end lost 4 bases, the J end lost 0 bases, and 4 bases lay between the germline ends. Germline V CDR1 and CDR2: MNHEY, SVGAGI. CDR3 length: 13 residues. The CDR3 protein is CASSWSSGNTIYF. CDR3 sequence (DNA): TGTGCCAGCAGTTGGAGCTCTGGAAACACCATATATTTT.

The chain has TRBV19 and TRBJ1-5; 7 nucleotides match TRBD1. Germline V gene data show CDR1 as LNHDA and CDR2 as SQIVND (reference sequence). The CDR3 spans 13 residues. After removal of 5 bases from V and 4 bases from J, the junction contained 2 bases not matched to a gene. CDR3 sequence reads: CASSPQGNQPQHF. CDR3 nucleotide sequence: TGTGCCAGTAGTCCACAGGGGAATCAGCCCCAGCATTTT. The variable domain in full, completed from reference TRBV19 and TRBJ1-5, reads DGGITQSPKYLFRKEGQNVTLSCEQNLNHDAMYWYRQDPGQGLRLIYYSQIVNDFQKGDIAEGYSVSREKKESFPLTVTSAQKNPTAFYLCASSPQGNQPQHFGDGTRLSIL.

This clone appeared once. The chain combines TRBV28 with TRBJ1-1; D uncertain. From germline, CDR1 is MDHEN and CDR2 SYDVKM. The CDR3 consists of 12 residues. The V end was cut by 1 base, the J end by 9 bases, with 9 bases between. The CDR3 region is CASSLYEGQAFF. CDR3 bases: TGTGCCAGCAGTTTATACGAGGGCCAAGCTTTCTTT. The whole variable domain, remainder taken from reference TRBV28 and TRBJ1-1, is DVKVTQSSRYLVKRTGEKVFLECVQDMDHENMFWYRQDPGLGLRLIYFSYDVKMKEKGDIPEGYSVSREKKERFSLILESASTNQTSMYLCASSLYEGQAFFGQGTRLTVV.

The rearrangement joins TRBV7-6 to TRBJ2-7; 10 positions match TRBD1. J lost 2 bases, V lost 2 bases, and 12 bases had no gene match. CDR3 length: 18 residues. The germline V gene has CDR1 SGHVS and CDR2 FNYEAQ. The CDR3 region is CASSLRFSGTGVAYEQYF. CDR3 nucleotide sequence: TGTGCCAGCAGCTTAAGGTTTTCGGGGACAGGGGTGGCCTACGAGCAGTACTTC.

This clone was found a few times. The rearrangement links TRBV7-2 to TRBJ2-1; D gene ambiguous. The germline V and J ends were trimmed by 1 base and 4 bases, with 5 bases remaining between them. This CDR3 has 13 amino acids. Germline V gives CDR1 SGHTA, CDR2 FQGNSA. The CDR3 DNA sequence: TGTGCCAGCAGCTTAGGGCCGTACAATGAGCAGTTCTTC. Protein sequence: CASSLGPYNEQFF.

The chain links TRBV6-6 to TRBJ2-3; 7 bases are shared with TRBD2. The ends lost 2 bases at V and 3 bases at J; junction bases unmatched: 5. This CDR3 is 15 amino acids long. Germline lookup yields CDR1 MNHNY and CDR2 SVGAGI (reference sequence). The CDR3 region is CASSYAGVETDTQYF. The CDR3 DNA sequence: TGTGCCAGCAGTTACGCGGGGGTGGAAACAGATACGCAGTATTTT.

The chain uses TRBV30 and TRBJ1-1, with TRBD1 as a possible D gene (6 bases). CDR3 size: 14 residues. Germline-derived CDR1 and CDR2 are GTSNPN and SVGIG (reference sequence). V dropped 3 bases and J dropped 7 bases, with 18 bases sitting between them. CDR3 sequence: CAWSAGGGGFEAFF. CDR3 DNA: TGTGCCTGGAGCGCTGGGGGCGGGGGTTTTGAAGCTTTCTTT.

This chain uses TRBV5-1 with TRBJ2-7; D remains unclear. The CDR3 has 13 residues. The V end lost 4 bases, the J end lost 5 bases, and 13 bases lay between the germline ends. CDR1 SGHRS and CDR2 YFSETQ come from the germline V gene. The CDR3 DNA reads TGCGCCAGCAGCACCGGGTTGAGGAACGAGCAGTACTTC. This sequence encodes CASSTGLRNEQYF.

This chain links TRBV28 with TRBJ2-7; 8 positions agree with TRBD1. V shed 5 bases and J 2 bases; nucleotides not matched to a gene: 5. Germline lookup yields CDR1 MDHEN and CDR2 SYDVKM. This CDR3 has 14 residues. The CDR3 nucleotides read TGTGCCAGCAGTCTGGGACAGGTCCCCTACGAGCAGTACTTC. Encoded protein: CASSLGQVPYEQYF. Looking up the rest from reference TRBV28 and TRBJ2-7 gives the full variable domain: DVKVTQSSRYLVKRTGEKVFLECVQDMDHENMFWYRQDPGLGLRLIYFSYDVKMKEKGDIPEGYSVSREKKERFSLILESASTNQTSMYLCASSLGQVPYEQYFGPGTRLTVT.